The source of this T cell receptor beta chain is a study of cytomegalovirus exposure and HLA in healthy donors. In the study overall: Earlier findings included 90 million to 120 million unique TCR beta sequences obtained from 150 million to 200 million T cells. Findings and limits, study-wide: Reportedly, TCR beta sequences accurately predicted HLA-A and HLA-B alleles in most subjects.

A remark on this clone: The antigen is not known.

All donors participated as healthy donors of bone marrow. Donors had nominal health at sampling but likely had unrecorded immune exposures. Use of 60 Vbeta and 13 Jbeta primers characterized the PCR. Assay used: immunoSEQ multiplex PCR; TCRdb lists only in-frame clones, some missing. This sample has approximately 97,000 clones, with about 80% found just once. The CDR3 totals 14 residues. Trimming removed 0 bases at V and 2 bases at J, with 6 bases between. Germline loops: CDR1 SGHNT, CDR2 YYREEE (reference sequence). Sequenced material: PBMCs. The clonotype comes from a male donor in good health and CMV-seropositive. This chain joins TRBV5-4 and TRBJ1-5; D call uncertain. CDR3 loop: CASSLEGGNQPQHF. Written as DNA, the CDR3 is TGTGCCAGCAGCTTGGAGGGAGGCAATCAGCCCCAGCATTTT.